A single sample gave rise to the 9 T cell receptor beta chains below, sequenced in a study of cytomegalovirus exposure and HLA in healthy donors (dated by TCRdb to between 2016 and 2019). The library was prepared using the immunoSEQ multiplex PCR assay. For the multiplex PCR, a mixture combining 60 forward primers for TCR Vbeta segments and 13 reverse primers for TCR Jbeta segments was used. In TCRdb, the immuneACCESS table is reduced to in-frame sequences with V and J assigned. These tables do not hold every clone; where another copy was compared, an unresolved V gene accounts for under half, and the others remain unexplained. This sample gives around 200,000 clones in total; under 85% of them show up just once. Of the sample, 1.6% falls within the top ten clones. Sequenced material: PBMCs. The receptors shown here come from a woman younger than 30 in good health and CMV-seronegative.

For the CDR3, the DNA is TGTGCCAGCAAAGGGACAGGGTTCGGCGAGCAGTACTTC. Translated, it gives CASKGTGFGEQYF. The V call is TRBV27, the J call TRBJ2-7; 9 bases line up with TRBD1. Germline loops: CDR1 MNHEY, CDR2 SMNVEV (reference sequence). With V trimmed by 7 bases and J by 6 bases, 7 bases remained unmatched. This CDR3 region has 13 residues.

The rearrangement joins TRBV11-2 to TRBJ1-2, with TRBD1 matching 8 bases. Germline V gene lookup returns CDR1 SGHAT and CDR2 FQNNGV. V shed 4 bases, J shed 0 bases, and the junction held 13 bases outside the gene matches. CDR3 length: 18 residues. CDR3 protein: CASSSLEDRANTNYGYTF. As DNA, the CDR3 is TGTGCCAGCAGCTCACTCGAGGACAGGGCCAACACTAACTATGGCTACACCTTC.

This clone was observed a single time. The V and J genes are TRBV27 and TRBJ2-3; TRBD2 aligns across 10 bases. Germline V gene sequence: CDR1 MNHEY, CDR2 SMNVEV (reference sequence). The CDR3 contains 16 residues. The V gene end was trimmed by 5 bases and the J gene end by 2 bases; junction bases not matched to a gene: 7. The CDR3 reads CASSGAGGRNTDTQYF. CDR3 sequence (DNA): TGTGCCAGCAGTGGAGCGGGGGGGCGAAACACAGATACGCAGTATTTT.

The chain recombines TRBV28 with TRBJ2-5; D perhaps matches TRBD2 (6 bases). The CDR3 is 16 amino acids. CDR1 MDHEN and CDR2 SYDVKM come from the germline V gene. V shed 4 bases and J shed 7 bases, with 22 bases lying between them. As DNA, the CDR3 is TGTGCCAGCAGTTCTCGGGTTAGCGGCCTAGGTCGGACCCAGTACTTC. This encodes CASSSRVSGLGRTQYF. Drawing the rest from reference TRBV28 and TRBJ2-5, the complete variable domain is DVKVTQSSRYLVKRTGEKVFLECVQDMDHENMFWYRQDPGLGLRLIYFSYDVKMKEKGDIPEGYSVSREKKERFSLILESASTNQTSMYLCASSSRVSGLGRTQYFGPGTRLLVL.

The chain combines TRBV4-1 with TRBJ1-5; a weak D match, TRBD1 (6 bases). The ends were cut back, 4 bases at V and 5 bases at J, with 18 bases in the middle. The germline gives CDR1 MGHRA, CDR2 YSYEKL. This CDR3 is 16 amino acids long. The CDR3 bases are TGCGCCAGCAGCCGAGGACAGACAGGCCTAGATCAGCCCCAGCATTTT. As protein: CASSRGQTGLDQPQHF.

V and J are TRBV4-2 and TRBJ2-5; 10 bases align to TRBD2. Germline V CDR1 and CDR2: LGHNA, YNFKEQ. Unmatched junction bases numbered 10, after V lost 4 bases and J lost 5 bases. This CDR3 region has 16 residues. CDR3 sequence: CASSRPGGSGRETQYF. In DNA, the CDR3 is TGTGCCAGCAGCCGACCCGGTGGTAGCGGGAGGGAGACCCAGTACTTC.

The rearrangement links TRBV19 to TRBJ2-1; 10 bases line up with TRBD2. CDR1 and CDR2 from the germline V gene are LNHDA and SQIVND (reference sequence). V was pared by 5 bases and J by 5 bases, with 9 bases of the junction left unmatched. The CDR3 has 16 residues. The DNA of the CDR3 is TGTGCCAGTAGTCCGATTAGCGGGGGGATCAACAATGAGCAGTTCTTC. Protein product: CASSPISGGINNEQFF.

This chain uses TRBV28 with TRBJ2-3; a weak D match, TRBD2 (6 bases). Trimming shortened V by 5 bases and J by 0 bases, and 18 bases separated the two germline ends. The CDR3 loop spans 17 amino acids. The V gene's germline CDR1 is MDHEN and CDR2 SYDVKM. Here the CDR3 reads CASSSLGGRGSTDTQYF. CDR3 nucleotides: TGTGCCAGCAGTAGCTTGGGTGGGCGGGGTAGCACAGATACGCAGTATTTT.

The V gene is TRBV5-6, the J gene TRBJ2-5; 12 nucleotides line up with TRBD2. Germline loops: CDR1 SGHDT, CDR2 YYEEEE. V lost 5 bases to trimming and J lost 2 bases; unmatched junction nucleotides: 7. The CDR3 sequence is 16 residues long. This CDR3 is CASSPRLAGAQETQYF. As DNA, the CDR3 is TGTGCCAGCAGTCCCAGACTAGCGGGGGCACAAGAGACCCAGTACTTC.